This TCR beta chain was sequenced for a study of OX40 agonist ivuxolimab in advanced cancers. Study in general: The drug used for patients, ivuxolimab, was an agonistic anti-OX40 (CD134) antibody.

V dropped 5 bases and J dropped 7; count of bases not matched to a gene: 4. This CDR3 has 14 residues. Germline V gives CDR1 SEHNR, CDR2 FQNEAQ (reference sequence). Sequencing was performed with immunoSEQ multiplex PCR; in TCRdb, only in-frame clones are kept and a portion is missing. The sample shows about 20,000 clones, 70% to 90% of them seen only once. This specimen consisted of CD4+ or CD8+ T cells sorted from blood, obtained in a trial of the OX40 agonist ivuxolimab. The sequence derives from an adult with an advanced solid tumor such as melanoma, head and neck, liver or kidney cancer. V and J are TRBV7-9 and TRBJ1-4, with 10 bases lining up with TRBD1. CDR3: CASSNRDRGEKLFF. CDR3 coding DNA: TGTGCCAGCAGCAACCGGGACAGGGGTGAAAAACTGTTTTTT.